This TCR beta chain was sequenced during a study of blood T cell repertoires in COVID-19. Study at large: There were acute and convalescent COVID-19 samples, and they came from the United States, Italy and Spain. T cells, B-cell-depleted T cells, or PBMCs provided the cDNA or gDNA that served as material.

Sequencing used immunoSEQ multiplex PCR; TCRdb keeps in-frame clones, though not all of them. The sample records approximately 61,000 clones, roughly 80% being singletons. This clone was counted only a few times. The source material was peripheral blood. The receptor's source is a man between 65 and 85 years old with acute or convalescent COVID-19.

The CDR3 DNA reads TGTGCCAGCAGTTTAGCGGGGACCGGGGAGCTGTTTTTT. It encodes CASSLAGTGELFF. The genes are TRBV28 and TRBJ2-2, with a tentative D call TRBD2 (6 bases). V was pared by 2 bases and J by 5 bases, with 6 bases between. The CDR3 loop spans 13 amino acids. CDR1 and CDR2 from the germline V gene are MDHEN and SYDVKM.